This TCR beta chain comes out of a study of T cell repertoires in cytomegalovirus infection. In the study overall: The authors used CMV epitopes that were HLA-C-restricted (recently identified) and HLA-B-restricted (well studied). Indicated by public TCR beta signatures were CMV infection and matching HLA type.

The CDR3 runs to 14 residues. The germline CDR1 and CDR2 sequences are SGHTA and FQGTGA. The germline V and J ends were trimmed by 5 bases and 3 bases, with 13 bases remaining between them. Study-wide findings and caveats: The response measured ex vivo was dominated by TCR beta clonotypes (HLA-C-restricted and CMV-specific). Identification of carriers of CMV plus the relevant HLA was achieved through cumulative public TCR beta family frequency.

MiXCR, run by TCRdb on the reads, gives a single entry per CDR3 protein. The sample has roughly 860,000 distinct CDR3 sequences; about 30% are singletons. This clonotype was seen a few times. Antigen: not known. This chain links TRBV7-3 with TRBJ2-5; D possibly corresponds to TRBD2 (5 bases). The sequence was collected from a human donor in good health (CMV status not recorded). Some clones in this sample may be carry-over from other donors' samples. The sequenced sample was cultured CD8+ T cells from PBMCs, obtained from culture after CMV antigen stimulation. The CDR3 here is CASSLFPGKETQYF. The DNA of the CDR3 is TGTGCCAGCAGCCTATTCCCGGGAAAAGAGACCCAGTACTTC.